This record concerns one T cell receptor beta chain sequence. The antigen is not known. The source of the sample is a study of cytomegalovirus exposure and HLA in healthy donors. Study findings and constraints: One variant, a missense change in DCLRE1C, was linked in a later analysis to TCR beta V- and J-gene trimming. Cytomegalovirus status, reportedly, was diagnosed with high specificity and sensitivity by the classifier.

PCR amplification relied on 60 Vbeta primers (plus 13 Jbeta primers). The data were produced by immunoSEQ multiplex PCR, yet TCRdb's version contains in-frame clones alone and is incomplete. The sample shows roughly 100,000 clones, around 66% of them seen only once. Specimen: PBMCs. The source is a woman aged 45-59 years in good health and CMV-seronegative.

The chain's CDR3 is CASRGLPGELFF. The CDR3 bases are TGTGCCAGCCGTGGACTACCCGGGGAGCTGTTTTTT. The V gene is TRBV2, the J gene TRBJ2-2, with D tentatively TRBD2 (6 bases). CDR1 is SNHLY and CDR2 is FYNNEI in the germline V gene. The V end lost 8 bases, the J end lost 6 bases, and 10 bases lay between the germline ends. This CDR3 comprises 12 residues.